This note documents a single T cell receptor (beta chain) sequence. Germline V gene lookup returns CDR1 SQVTM and CDR2 ANQGSEA. The CDR3 is 14 amino acids. Trimming removed 6 bases from V and 1 base from J; junction bases left unmatched: 6. This sample is drawn from a study of molecular identifiers for immune sequencing clone quantification. Via MiXCR, TCRdb re-called the PCR reads, giving one row per CDR3 protein. The sample includes around 43,000 distinct CDR3 sequences, about 19% of them seen just once. The TCR comes from a human donor in good health. Some libraries in this study had Jurkat cell RNA spiked in. The source material was naive CD8+ T cells from blood, with Jurkat cell RNA spiked in. The subset denotes: FACS-sorted CD8+CD4-CCR7+CD45RA+ naive T cells. The rearrangement joins TRBV29-1 to TRBJ2-3; TRBD1 matches 8 bases. The CDR3 region is CSVTGTGGTDTQYF. The CDR3 bases are TGCAGCGTGACCGGGACAGGAGGCACAGATACGCAGTATTTT.